In this sample, the clone carrying this T cell receptor (beta chain) turned up many times. What it binds is unknown. This sample is part of a study of CD8 T cells in ankylosing spondylitis. Broader study findings: From matched ankylosing spondylitis synovial fluid, disease-linked clones were reportedly recovered at significantly enriched levels. A motif of fewer than ten highly homologous TCR beta variants was seen as apparently characteristic of ankylosing spondylitis blood. CD8+ cells made up the disease-linked clones, which were relatively rare in peripheral blood.

The J segment lost 1 base and the V segment lost 3 bases, leaving 7 bases of the junction unmatched. The CDR3 totals 15 residues. Germline assignment: CDR1 DFQATT and CDR2 SNEGSKA (reference sequence). The authors made TCR beta libraries by quantitative 5'-RACE with molecular barcodes. Via MiXCR, TCRdb re-called the 5' RACE reads, giving one row per CDR3 protein. The sample consists of some 250,000 distinct CDR3 sequences, 8% to 9.5% of them appearing once. This chain uses TRBV20-1 with TRBJ2-3; TRBD2 agrees at 7 bases. This TCR was recovered from a male donor with ankylosing spondylitis or in good health (not recorded which). Material for sequencing was blood, either unsorted or a sorted T cell fraction (not recorded which). CDR3 bases: TGCAGTGCTAGTGGGGCTAGCGGCCGCACAGATACGCAGTATTTT. This gives the protein CSASGASGRTDTQYF.